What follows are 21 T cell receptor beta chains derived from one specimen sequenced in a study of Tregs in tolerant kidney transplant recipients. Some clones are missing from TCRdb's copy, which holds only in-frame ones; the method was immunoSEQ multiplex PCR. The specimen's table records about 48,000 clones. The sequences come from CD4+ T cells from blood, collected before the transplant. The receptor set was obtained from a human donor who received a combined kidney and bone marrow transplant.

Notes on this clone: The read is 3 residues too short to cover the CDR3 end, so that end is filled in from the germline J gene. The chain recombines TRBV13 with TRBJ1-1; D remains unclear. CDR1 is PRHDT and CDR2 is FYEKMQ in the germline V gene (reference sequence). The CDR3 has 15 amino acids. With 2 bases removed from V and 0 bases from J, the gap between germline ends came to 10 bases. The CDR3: CASSLRSGLNTEAFF. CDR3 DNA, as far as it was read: TGTGCCAGCAGCTTAAGGTCAGGCTTGAACACTGAA.

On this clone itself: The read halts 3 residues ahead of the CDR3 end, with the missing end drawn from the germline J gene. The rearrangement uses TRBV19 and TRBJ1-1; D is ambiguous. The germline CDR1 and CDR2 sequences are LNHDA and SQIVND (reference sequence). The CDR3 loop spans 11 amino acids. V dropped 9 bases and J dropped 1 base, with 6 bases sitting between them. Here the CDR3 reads CARRANTEAFF. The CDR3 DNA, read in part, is TGTGCCAGGAGGGCGAACACTGAA.

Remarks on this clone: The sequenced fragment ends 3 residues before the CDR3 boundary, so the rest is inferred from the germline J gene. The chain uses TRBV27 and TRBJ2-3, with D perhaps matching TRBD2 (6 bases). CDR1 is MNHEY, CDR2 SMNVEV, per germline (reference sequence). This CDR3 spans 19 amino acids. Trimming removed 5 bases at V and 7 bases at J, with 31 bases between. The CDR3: CASSPDVLGGRKEENTQYF. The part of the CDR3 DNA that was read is TGTGCCAGCAGTCCAGACGTGCTTGGAGGGCGTAAGGAGGAAAATACG.

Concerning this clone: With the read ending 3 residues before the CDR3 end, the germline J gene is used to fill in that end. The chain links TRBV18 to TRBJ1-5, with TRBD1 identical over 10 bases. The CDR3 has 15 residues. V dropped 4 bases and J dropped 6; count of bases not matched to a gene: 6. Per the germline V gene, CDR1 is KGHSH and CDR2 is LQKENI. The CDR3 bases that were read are TGTGCCAGCTCACGGGGGACAGGGGAGGGTCAGCCC. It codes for CASSRGTGEGQP. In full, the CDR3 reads CASSRGTGEGQPQHF.

The DNA read from the CDR3 is TGTGCCAGTAGTATTCCTGACAGGGCCCCAGGGAACACTGAA. Its protein product is CASSIPDRAPGNTE. The complete CDR3 protein is CASSIPDRAPGNTEAFF. V is TRBV19 and J is TRBJ1-1, with 7 nucleotides matching TRBD1. The CDR3 end lies 3 residues beyond the end of the read and is filled in from the germline J gene. Germline V gives CDR1 LNHDA, CDR2 SQIVND (reference sequence). The CDR3 is 17 amino acids. J lost 1 base, V lost 3 bases, and 11 bases had no gene match.

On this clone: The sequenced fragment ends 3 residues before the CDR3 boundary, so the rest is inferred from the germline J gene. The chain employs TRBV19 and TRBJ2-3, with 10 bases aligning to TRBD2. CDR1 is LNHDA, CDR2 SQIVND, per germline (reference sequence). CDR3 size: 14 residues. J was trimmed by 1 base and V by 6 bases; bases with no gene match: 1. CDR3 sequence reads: CASRGTSGTDTQYF. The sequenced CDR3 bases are TGTGCCAGTAGGGGGACTAGCGGCACAGATACG.

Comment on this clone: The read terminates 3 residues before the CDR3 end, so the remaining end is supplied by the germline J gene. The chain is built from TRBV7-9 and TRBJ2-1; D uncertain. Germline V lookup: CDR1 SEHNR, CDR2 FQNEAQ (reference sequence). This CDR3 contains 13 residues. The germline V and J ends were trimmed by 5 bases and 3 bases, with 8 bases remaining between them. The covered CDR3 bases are TGTGCCAGCAGCCCTGACAACTACAATGAG. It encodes CASSPDNYNE. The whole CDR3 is CASSPDNYNEQFF.

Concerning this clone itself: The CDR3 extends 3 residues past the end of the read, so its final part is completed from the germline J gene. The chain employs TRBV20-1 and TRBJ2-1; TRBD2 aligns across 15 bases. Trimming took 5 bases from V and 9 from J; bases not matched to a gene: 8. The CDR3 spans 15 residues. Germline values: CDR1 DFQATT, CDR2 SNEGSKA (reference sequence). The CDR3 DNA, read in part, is TGCAGTGCTTACGGACTAGCGGGAGGGTTTAGTGAG. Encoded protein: CSAYGLAGGFSE. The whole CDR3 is CSAYGLAGGFSEQFF.

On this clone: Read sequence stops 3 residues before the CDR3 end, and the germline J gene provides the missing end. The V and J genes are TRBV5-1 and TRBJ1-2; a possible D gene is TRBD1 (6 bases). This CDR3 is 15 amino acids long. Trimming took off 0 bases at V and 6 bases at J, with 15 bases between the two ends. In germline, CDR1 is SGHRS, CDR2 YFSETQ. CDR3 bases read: TGCGCCAGCAGCTTGGGGACAGAACGGAATCATGGC. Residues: CASSLGTERNHG. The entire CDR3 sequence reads CASSLGTERNHGYTF.

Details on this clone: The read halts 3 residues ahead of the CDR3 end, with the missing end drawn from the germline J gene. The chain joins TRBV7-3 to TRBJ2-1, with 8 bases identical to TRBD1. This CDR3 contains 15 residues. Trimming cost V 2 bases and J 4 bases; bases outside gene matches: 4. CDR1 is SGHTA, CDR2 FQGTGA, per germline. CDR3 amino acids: CASSLGRQGYNEQFF. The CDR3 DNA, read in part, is TGTGCCAGCAGCTTAGGGCGACAGGGGTACAATGAG.

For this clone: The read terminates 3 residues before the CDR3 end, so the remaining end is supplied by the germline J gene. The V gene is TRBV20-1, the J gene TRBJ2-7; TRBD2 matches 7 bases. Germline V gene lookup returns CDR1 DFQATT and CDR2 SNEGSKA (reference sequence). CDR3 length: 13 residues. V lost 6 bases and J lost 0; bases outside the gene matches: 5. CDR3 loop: CSAGTSASYEQYF. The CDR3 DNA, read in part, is TGCAGTGCGGGAACTAGCGCCTCCTACGAG.

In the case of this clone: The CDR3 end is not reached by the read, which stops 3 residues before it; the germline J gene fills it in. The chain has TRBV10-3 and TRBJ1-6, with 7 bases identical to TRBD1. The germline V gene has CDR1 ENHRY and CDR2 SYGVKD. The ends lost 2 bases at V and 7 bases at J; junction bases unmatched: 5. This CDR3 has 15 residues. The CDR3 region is CAISEQRQGNSPLHF. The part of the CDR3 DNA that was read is TGTGCCATCAGTGAGCAACGACAGGGAAATTCACCC.

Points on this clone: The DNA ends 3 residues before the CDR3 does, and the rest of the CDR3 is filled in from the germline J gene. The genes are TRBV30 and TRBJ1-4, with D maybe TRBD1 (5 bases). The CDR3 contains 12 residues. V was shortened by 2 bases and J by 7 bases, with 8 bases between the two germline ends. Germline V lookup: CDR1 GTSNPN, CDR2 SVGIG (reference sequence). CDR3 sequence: CAWSHGAEKLFF. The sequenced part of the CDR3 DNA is TGTGCCTGGAGTCATGGGGCTGAAAAA.

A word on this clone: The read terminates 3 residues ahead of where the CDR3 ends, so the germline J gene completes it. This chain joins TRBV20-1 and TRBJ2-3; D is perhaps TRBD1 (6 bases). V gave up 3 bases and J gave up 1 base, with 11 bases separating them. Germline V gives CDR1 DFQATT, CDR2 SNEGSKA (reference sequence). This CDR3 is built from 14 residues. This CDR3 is CSASLRTGTDTQYF. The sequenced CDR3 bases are TGCAGTGCTAGTCTCAGGACAGGCACAGATACG.

CDR3: CASSYPLAGIHNEQFF. The CDR3 DNA, read in part, is TGTGCCAGCAGTTACCCTCTAGCGGGAATTCACAATGAG. The genes are TRBV6-2 or TRBV6-3 and TRBJ2-1; 9 bases are shared with TRBD2. Coverage ceases 3 residues before the CDR3 finishes, and the germline J gene fills in the end. This CDR3 is 16 amino acids long. V trimming: 2 bases; J trimming: 5 bases; junction bases outside the gene matches: 7. Germline-derived CDR1 and CDR2 are MNHEY and SVGEGT.

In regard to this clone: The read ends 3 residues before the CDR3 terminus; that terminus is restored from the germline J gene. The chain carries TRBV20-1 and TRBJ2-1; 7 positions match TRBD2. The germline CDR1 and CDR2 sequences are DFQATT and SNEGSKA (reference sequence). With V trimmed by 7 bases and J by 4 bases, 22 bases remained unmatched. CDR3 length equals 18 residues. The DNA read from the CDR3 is TGCAGTGTATTTTCTGGGCCGGGGGGAACTAGCGTGTACAATGAG. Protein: CSVFSGPGGTSVYNE. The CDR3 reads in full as CSVFSGPGGTSVYNEQFF.

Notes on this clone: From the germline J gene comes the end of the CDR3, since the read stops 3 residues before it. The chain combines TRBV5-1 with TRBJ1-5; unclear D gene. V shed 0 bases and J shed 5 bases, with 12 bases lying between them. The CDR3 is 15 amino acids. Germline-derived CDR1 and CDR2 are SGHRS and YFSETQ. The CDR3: CASSLGASADQPQHF. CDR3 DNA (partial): TGCGCCAGCAGCTTGGGGGCATCCGCCGATCAGCCC.

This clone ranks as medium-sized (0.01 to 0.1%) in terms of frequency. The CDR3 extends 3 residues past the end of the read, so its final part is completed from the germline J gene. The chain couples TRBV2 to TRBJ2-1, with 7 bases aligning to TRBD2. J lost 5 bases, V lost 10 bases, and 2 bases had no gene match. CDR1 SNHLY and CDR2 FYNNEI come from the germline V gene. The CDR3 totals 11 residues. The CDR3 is CATGGNNEQFF. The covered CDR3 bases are TGTGCCACCGGGGGGAACAATGAG.

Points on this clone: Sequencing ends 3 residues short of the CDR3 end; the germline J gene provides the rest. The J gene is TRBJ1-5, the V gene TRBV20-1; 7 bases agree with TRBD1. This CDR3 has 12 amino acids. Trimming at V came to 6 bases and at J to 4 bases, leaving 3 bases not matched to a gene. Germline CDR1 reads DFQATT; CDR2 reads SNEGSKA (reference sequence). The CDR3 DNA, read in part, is TGCAGTGCATGGGACAGTAATCAGCCC. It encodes CSAWDSNQP. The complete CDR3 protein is CSAWDSNQPQHF.

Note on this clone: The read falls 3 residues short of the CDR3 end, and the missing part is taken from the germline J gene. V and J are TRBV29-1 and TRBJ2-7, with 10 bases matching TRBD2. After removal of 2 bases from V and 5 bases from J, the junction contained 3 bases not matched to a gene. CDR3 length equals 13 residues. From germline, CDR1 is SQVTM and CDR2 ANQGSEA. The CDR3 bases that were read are TGCAGCGTTGAACCTAGCGGGAGCCACGAG. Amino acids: CSVEPSGSHE. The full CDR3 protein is CSVEPSGSHEQYF.

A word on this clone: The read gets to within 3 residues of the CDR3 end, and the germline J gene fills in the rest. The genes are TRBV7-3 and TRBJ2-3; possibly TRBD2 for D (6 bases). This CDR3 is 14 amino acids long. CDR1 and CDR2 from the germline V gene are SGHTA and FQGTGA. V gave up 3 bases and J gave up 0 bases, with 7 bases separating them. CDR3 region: CASSLAGSTDTQYF. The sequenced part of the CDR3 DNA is TGTGCCAGCAGCTTGGCGGGAAGCACAGATACG.